The 5 T cell receptor beta chains below come from one sample, sequenced in a study of tumor and adjacent non-tumor tissue in lung cancer. The template was RNA from unsorted bulk tissue. The library came from three nested PCR rounds adapted from ARM-PCR protocols. TCRdb re-called the multiplex PCR reads with MiXCR, one entry per CDR3 protein. The sample has about 110,000 distinct CDR3 sequences; roughly 80% are singletons. Sequencing was done on a sample of lung tumor tissue. The receptor source for this set is an older woman with non-small cell lung cancer.

This clonotype showed up just a few times. A much more abundant neighbour one base away suggests this may be a read error. No conserved phenylalanine or tryptophan is present at the end of the CDR3, so a read error is the likely explanation. The chain combines TRBV6-1 with TRBJ1-5, with D possibly being TRBD1 (5 bases). V gave up 5 bases and J gave up 7 bases, with 15 bases separating them. This CDR3 region has 14 residues. Germline values: CDR1 MNHNS, CDR2 SASEGT. The CDR3 here is CASSQSWTNQPQHI. DNA for the CDR3: TGTGCCAGCAGTCAAAGTTGGACAAACCAGCCCCAGCATATT.

In DNA form, the CDR3 reads TGTGCCAGCAGCTACGACGTACATTCTTATAATTCACCCCTCCACTTT. It encodes CASSYDVHSYNSPLHF. This chain joins TRBV11-1 and TRBJ1-6; no firm D call. The length of the CDR3 is 16 residues. CDR1 is SGHAT and CDR2 is FQDESV in the germline V gene (reference sequence). V lost 4 bases and J lost 4, with 14 bases in between.

This clonotype showed up just once. This may be a read error: a much more frequent sequence differs by one nucleotide. The chain combines TRBV20-1 with TRBJ2-1, with D perhaps TRBD1 (6 bases). Per germline, CDR1 DFQATT and CDR2 SNEGSKA (reference sequence). This CDR3 is built from 12 residues. V dropped 3 bases and J dropped 7 bases, with 10 bases sitting between them. The CDR3 nucleotides read TGCAGTGCTAGGTCCGACAGGAATGAGCAGTTCTTC. It yields the protein CSARSDRNEQFF.

Of note for this clonotype: One junction end disagrees with the germline gene, perhaps due to a read error. The chain has TRBV5-1 and TRBJ2-3; 11 nucleotides match TRBD2. This CDR3 has 17 residues. Germline CDR1 SGHRS, CDR2 YFSETQ. Here the CDR3 reads CTSSSELAGVGADTQYF. The CDR3 nucleotides read TGCACCAGCAGCTCGGAACTAGCGGGAGTTGGAGCAGATACGCAGTATTTT.

This clonotype was seen only a few times. Since a much larger clone is just one base distant, this may be a read error. The chain links TRBV28 to TRBJ1-1; no clear D. Per the germline V gene, CDR1 is MDHEN and CDR2 is SYDVKM. CDR3 length equals 14 residues. The CDR3, as DNA: TGTGCCAGCAGTCCCAATTTCCCGGGAACGAGAGCTCTCTTT. Protein product: CASSPNFPGTRALF.